This is a list of T cell receptor beta chains from one sample in a study of T cells in Graves' hyperthyroidism and ophthalmopathy. TCRdb re-analysed the multiplex PCR reads in MiXCR, keeping a single row per CDR3 protein. The sample includes 300,000 to 400,000 distinct CDR3 sequences, about 14% seen only once; the top ten take 15% to 20%. Sequenced material: blood. The receptors derive from a woman in her 30s with Graves' ophthalmopathy. Each CDR3 is given with its conserved first and last residue. The D gene is left open where the match is weak. Some rows mark clone size as missing; the rest say once, few, many or name a class of expanded clone.

J gene | clone size | D gene | V gene | CDR3 protein | CDR3 DNA
TRBJ1-6 | NA | NA | TRBV15 | CATSRDFTGVRVRFPLHF | TGTGCCACCAGCAGAGATTTCACCGGTGTTCGGGTCCGGTTCCCCCTCCACTTT
TRBJ1-5 | NA | NA | TRBV6-5 | CASSYSRTNSNQPQHF | TGTGCCAGCAGTTACTCTCGTACAAATAGCAATCAGCCCCAGCATTTT
TRBJ2-7 | many | TRBD2 | TRBV27 | CASSWVAGAGEQYF | TGTGCCAGCAGTTGGGTAGCGGGAGCGGGCGAGCAGTACTTC
TRBJ1-4 | NA | NA | TRBV10-1 | CASSDMVGEKLFF | TGCGCCAGCAGTGATATGGTGGGTGAAAAACTGTTTTTT
TRBJ2-3 | many | NA | TRBV5-1 | CASSLVNRGLGTDTQYF | TGCGCCAGCAGCTTGGTTAACCGGGGGTTGGGGACAGATACGCAGTATTTT
TRBJ1-1 | many | NA | TRBV12-3/TRBV12-4 | CASSLLLEGEAFF | TGTGCCAGCAGTTTATTATTAGAAGGTGAAGCTTTCTTT
TRBJ2-1 | many | NA | TRBV7-3 | CASSLTSPDEQFF | TGTGCCAGCAGCTTAACTAGCCCCGATGAGCAGTTCTTC
TRBJ2-7 | NA | TRBD2 | TRBV7-2 | CASGIDVGTSNREQYF | TGTGCCAGCGGCATCGATGTGGGGACTAGTAATCGCGAGCAGTACTTC
TRBJ2-3 | many | NA | TRBV14 | CASSPTGPWWTDTQYF | TGTGCCAGCAGCCCTACAGGACCGTGGTGGACAGATACGCAGTATTTT
TRBJ2-7 | many | TRBD1 | TRBV5-1 | CASSWDRDRVSYEQYF | TGCGCCAGCAGCTGGGACCGGGACAGGGTTTCCTACGAGCAGTACTTC
TRBJ2-7 | many | NA | TRBV18 | CASSPDSTSYEQYF | TGTGCCAGCTCACCTGACAGCACCTCCTACGAGCAGTACTTC
TRBJ2-5 | many | NA | TRBV7-7 | CASSHTQQETQYF | TGTGCTAGCAGTCATACTCAGCAAGAGACCCAGTACTTC
TRBJ2-2 | NA | TRBD2 | TRBV6-5 | CASSCLAANTGELFF | TGTGCCAGCAGTTGTCTAGCGGCGAACACCGGGGAGCTGTTTTTT
TRBJ1-3 | many | NA | TRBV7-6 | CASSREGSSGNTIYF | TGTGCCAGCAGCCGGGAGGGGAGCTCTGGAAACACCATATATTTT
TRBJ2-5 | many | TRBD2 | TRBV28 | CASSAGTSGGAFQETQYF | TGTGCCAGCAGTGCCGGGACTAGCGGGGGGGCCTTCCAAGAGACCCAGTACTTC
TRBJ2-1 | many | NA | TRBV9 | CASSAPRQLNEQFF | TGTGCCAGCAGCGCCCCGAGACAACTCAATGAGCAGTTCTTC
TRBJ2-2 | many | TRBD1 | TRBV24-1 | CATGGRTGVFRAGELFF | TGTGCCACCGGGGGAAGGACAGGGGTCTTTAGGGCCGGGGAGCTGTTTTTT
TRBJ2-7 | many | TRBD1 | TRBV11-2 | CATITGTGIYEQYF | TGTGCCACCATAACCGGGACAGGGATCTACGAGCAGTACTTC
TRBJ1-1 | many | NA | TRBV28 | CASSSPNRGTAWVAFF | TGTGCCAGCAGCTCCCCAAATCGTGGGACCGCTTGGGTGGCTTTCTTT
TRBJ1-2 | many | NA | TRBV28 | CASSFNTVTANYGYTF | TGTGCCAGCAGTTTCAACACAGTGACAGCTAACTATGGCTACACCTTC
TRBJ2-5 | many | TRBD2 | TRBV4-1 | CASSLSPSGGETQYF | TGCGCCAGCAGCCTCAGCCCTAGCGGGGGAGAGACCCAGTACTTC
TRBJ1-2 | many | NA | TRBV6-1 | CASSESGPPYGYTF | TGTGCCAGCAGTGAAAGTGGTCCGCCGTATGGCTACACCTTC
TRBJ2-1 | NA | TRBD1 | TRBV20-1 | CSAREFRDRTYNEQFF | TGCAGTGCTAGAGAGTTCCGGGACAGGACCTACAATGAGCAGTTCTTC
TRBJ1-5 | few | TRBD1 | TRBV6-1 | CASSGSETGRQPQHF | TGTGCCAGCAGTGGTTCCGAGACAGGGCGGCAGCCCCAGCATTTT
TRBJ2-3 | many | NA | TRBV7-2 | CASSSPTWAGLRTDTQYF | TGTGCCAGCAGCTCCCCCACTTGGGCAGGCCTACGCACAGATACGCAGTATTTT
TRBJ1-6 | many | NA | TRBV4-1 | CASSGGGGSFNSPLHF | TGCGCCAGCAGCGGAGGCGGAGGAAGCTTTAATTCACCCCTCCACTTT